These 11 T cell receptor beta chains were sequenced from one sample in a study of a mutant IDH1 vaccine in newly diagnosed glioma. Regarding time point: week 35, safety follow-up. Vaccinated patients received 300 ug of mutant IDH1 20-mer peptide per dose, with topical imiquimod. No antigens are known for them. The repertoire was sequenced with immunoSEQ multiplex PCR; TCRdb's copy has only in-frame clones and lacks some. The table includes 60,000 to 65,000 clones, around 80% detected once. The sequenced sample was PBMCs, obtained from a glioma patient whose treatment included an IDH1 peptide vaccine. The receptors derive from a man in his thirties or forties with glioma.

The chain recombines TRBV19 with TRBJ1-2, with D unresolved. The CDR3 is 12 amino acids. Germline CDR1 LNHDA, CDR2 SQIVND (reference sequence). V lost 8 bases and J lost 2, with 9 bases in between. Written as DNA, the CDR3 is TGTGCCAGTTTGGCGCCGAACTATGGCTACACCTTC. Protein sequence: CASLAPNYGYTF. Variable domain in full (rest from reference TRBV19 and TRBJ1-2): DGGITQSPKYLFRKEGQNVTLSCEQNLNHDAMYWYRQDPGQGLRLIYYSQIVNDFQKGDIAEGYSVSREKKESFPLTVTSAQKNPTAFYLCASLAPNYGYTFGSGTRLTVV.

This chain links TRBV21-1 with TRBJ2-7. TRBV21-1 is described as a pseudogene. The CDR3 is 12 residues long. CDR3: CASSKAAYEQYF. CDR3 nucleotide sequence: TGTGCCAGCAGCAAAGCGGCCTACGAGCAGTACTTC.

This rearrangement joins TRBV7-9 to TRBJ1-1, with TRBD1 identical over 7 bases. The germline V gene encodes CDR1 SEHNR and CDR2 FQNEAQ (reference sequence). The CDR3 loop spans 15 amino acids. The V and J ends lost 3 bases and 1 base, in that order; junction bases with no gene match: 5. CDR3 nucleotide sequence: TGTGCCAGCAGCTTTACGGGACAGAGGAACACTGAAGCTTTCTTT. Translating it yields CASSFTGQRNTEAFF.

This chain joins TRBV7-6 and TRBJ2-5, with D unclear. CDR3 length equals 14 residues. V lost 2 bases and J lost 3, with 10 bases in between. Germline CDR1 reads SGHVS; CDR2 reads FNYEAQ. The CDR3 here is CASSLIGRKETQYF. CDR3 DNA: TGTGCCAGCAGCTTAATTGGCAGGAAAGAGACCCAGTACTTC. Supplemented by reference TRBV7-6 and TRBJ2-5, the full variable domain reads GAGVSQSPRYKVTKRGQDVALRCDPISGHVSLYWYRQALGQGPEFLTYFNYEAQQDKSGLPNDRFSAERPEGSISTLTIQRTEQRDSAMYRCASSLIGRKETQYFGPGTRLLVL.

The V gene is TRBV7-9, the J gene TRBJ2-7; TRBD1 matches 8 bases. CDR1 and CDR2 from the germline V gene are SEHNR and FQNEAQ (reference sequence). There are 13 residues in the CDR3. Trimming took 1 base from V and 7 from J; bases not matched to a gene: 3. The CDR3: CASSLGQGAEQYF. The DNA of the CDR3 is TGTGCCAGCAGCTTAGGCCAGGGGGCAGAGCAGTACTTC.

This clone was recorded a few times. J is TRBJ1-1 and V is TRBV7-9; D is unclear. The germline CDR1 and CDR2 sequences are SEHNR and FQNEAQ (reference sequence). The V gene lost 1 base and the J gene lost 4 bases, with 4 bases spanning the gap. CDR3 length: 12 amino acids. CDR3 sequence (DNA): TGTGCCAGCAGCTTAGGGGTCACTGAAGCTTTCTTT. Residues: CASSLGVTEAFF.

The gene calls are TRBV9 and TRBJ1-4; no clear D. V was shortened by 3 bases and J by 12 bases, with 24 bases between the two germline ends. This CDR3 has 16 amino acids. From germline, CDR1 is SGDLS and CDR2 YYNGEE. CDR3 sequence reads: CASSGLSLFGVRELFF. The CDR3 DNA follows: TGTGCCAGCAGCGGGCTATCGCTGTTCGGGGTCCGGGAACTGTTTTTT.

The rearrangement uses TRBV5-1 and TRBJ2-1; D unresolved. V was trimmed by 0 bases and J by 2 bases, leaving 9 bases between them. This CDR3 is built from 15 residues. Germline V gene data show CDR1 as SGHRS and CDR2 as YFSETQ. CDR3 protein: CASSLGALTYNEQFF. In DNA form, the CDR3 reads TGCGCCAGCAGCTTGGGGGCCCTAACCTACAATGAGCAGTTCTTC. Full variable domain (missing parts from reference TRBV5-1 and TRBJ2-1): KAGVTQTPRYLIKTRGQQVTLSCSPISGHRSVSWYQQTPGQGLQFLFEYFSETQRNKGNFPGRFSGRQFSNSRSEMNVSTLELGDSALYLCASSLGALTYNEQFFGPGTRLTVL.

This chain joins TRBV4-2 and TRBJ1-4; D is perhaps TRBD1 (5 bases). CDR1 and CDR2 (germline): LGHNA, YNFKEQ. The CDR3 has 16 amino acids. V shed 0 bases and J shed 8 bases, with 16 bases lying between them. CDR3 in amino acids: CASSQDGSSRGEKLFF. In DNA form, the CDR3 reads TGTGCCAGCAGCCAAGACGGGTCCTCCCGGGGCGAAAAACTGTTTTTT.

The chain combines TRBV9 with TRBJ2-1, with D unresolved. V was pared by 3 bases and J by 5 bases, with 12 bases between. Looked up from germline, CDR1 is SGDLS and CDR2 is YYNGEE. CDR3 length: 14 amino acids. The CDR3 DNA reads as TGTGCCAGCAGCGGAGCTAATCGCGACAATGAGCAGTTCTTC. Protein sequence: CASSGANRDNEQFF. The whole variable domain, remainder taken from reference TRBV9 and TRBJ2-1, is DSGVTQTPKHLITATGQRVTLRCSPRSGDLSVYWYQQSLDQGLQFLIQYYNGEERAKGNILERFSAQQFPDLHSELNLSSLELGDSALYFCASSGANRDNEQFFGPGTRLTVL.

The chain is built from TRBV28 and TRBJ2-3; 12 nucleotides line up with TRBD2. CDR1 and CDR2 (germline): MDHEN, SYDVKM. The CDR3 sequence is 18 residues long. V was pared by 7 bases and J by 3 bases, with 14 bases of the junction left unmatched. The CDR3 protein is CASIPNPGLAGWTDTQYF. The CDR3, as DNA: TGTGCCAGCATTCCTAACCCGGGACTAGCGGGTTGGACAGATACGCAGTATTTT. Together with reference TRBV28 and TRBJ2-3, the CDR3 gives the full variable domain: DVKVTQSSRYLVKRTGEKVFLECVQDMDHENMFWYRQDPGLGLRLIYFSYDVKMKEKGDIPEGYSVSREKKERFSLILESASTNQTSMYLCASIPNPGLAGWTDTQYFGPGTRLTVL.